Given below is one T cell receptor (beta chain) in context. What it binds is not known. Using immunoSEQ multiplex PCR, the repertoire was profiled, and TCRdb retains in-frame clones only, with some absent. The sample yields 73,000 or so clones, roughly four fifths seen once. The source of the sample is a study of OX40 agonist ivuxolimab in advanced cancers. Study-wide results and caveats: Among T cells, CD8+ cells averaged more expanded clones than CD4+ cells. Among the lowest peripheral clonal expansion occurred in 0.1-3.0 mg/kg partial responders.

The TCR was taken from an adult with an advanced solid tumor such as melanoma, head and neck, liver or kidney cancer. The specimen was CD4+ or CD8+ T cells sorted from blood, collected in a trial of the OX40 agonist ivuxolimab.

The CDR3 reads CASSRGGQGANEQFF. The CDR3 region has the DNA TGTGCCAGCAGCCGCGGGGGACAGGGGGCGAATGAGCAGTTCTTC. The genes are TRBV27 and TRBJ2-1; 12 bases are shared with TRBD1. Looked up from germline, CDR1 is MNHEY and CDR2 is SMNVEV (reference sequence). This CDR3 has 15 amino acids. V lost 6 bases, J lost 7 bases, and 7 bases stayed unmatched.